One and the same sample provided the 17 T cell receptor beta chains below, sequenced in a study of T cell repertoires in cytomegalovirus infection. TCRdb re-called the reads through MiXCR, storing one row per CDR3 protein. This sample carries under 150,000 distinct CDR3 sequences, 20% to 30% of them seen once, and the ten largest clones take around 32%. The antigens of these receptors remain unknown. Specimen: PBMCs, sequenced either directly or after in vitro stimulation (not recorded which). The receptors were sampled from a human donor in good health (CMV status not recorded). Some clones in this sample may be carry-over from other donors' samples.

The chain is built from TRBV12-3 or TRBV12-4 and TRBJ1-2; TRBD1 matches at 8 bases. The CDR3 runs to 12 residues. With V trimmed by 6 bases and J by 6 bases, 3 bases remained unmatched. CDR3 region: CASSQTGDGYTF. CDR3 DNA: TGTGCCAGCAGCCAGACAGGGGATGGCTACACCTTC.

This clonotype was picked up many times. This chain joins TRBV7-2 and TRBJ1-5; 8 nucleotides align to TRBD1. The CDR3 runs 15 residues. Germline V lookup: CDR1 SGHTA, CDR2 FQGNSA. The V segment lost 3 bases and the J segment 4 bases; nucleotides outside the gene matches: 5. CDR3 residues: CASSLAGTGNQPQHF. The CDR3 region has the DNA TGTGCCAGCAGCTTGGCTGGGACAGGAAATCAGCCCCAGCATTTT.

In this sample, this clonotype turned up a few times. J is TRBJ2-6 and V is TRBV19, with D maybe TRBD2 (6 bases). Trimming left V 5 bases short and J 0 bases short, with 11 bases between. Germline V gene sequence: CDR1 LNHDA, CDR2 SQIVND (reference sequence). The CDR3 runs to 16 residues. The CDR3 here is CASSAGRSSGANVLTF. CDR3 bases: TGTGCCAGTAGTGCGGGACGGAGCTCTGGGGCCAACGTCCTGACTTTC.

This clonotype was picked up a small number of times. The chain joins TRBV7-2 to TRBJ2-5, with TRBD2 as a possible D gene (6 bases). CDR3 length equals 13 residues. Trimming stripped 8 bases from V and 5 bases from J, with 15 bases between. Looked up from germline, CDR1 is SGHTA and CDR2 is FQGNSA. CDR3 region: CASRRELAETQYF. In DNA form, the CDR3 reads TGTGCCAGCCGACGGGAGTTGGCGGAGACCCAGTACTTC.

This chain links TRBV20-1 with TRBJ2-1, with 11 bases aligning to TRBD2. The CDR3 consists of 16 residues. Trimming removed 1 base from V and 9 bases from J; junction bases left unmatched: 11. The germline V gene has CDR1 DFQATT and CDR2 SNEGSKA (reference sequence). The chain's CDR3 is CSARALGLAAGIEQFF. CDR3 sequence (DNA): TGCAGTGCTAGAGCACTGGGACTAGCGGCTGGAATTGAGCAGTTCTTC.

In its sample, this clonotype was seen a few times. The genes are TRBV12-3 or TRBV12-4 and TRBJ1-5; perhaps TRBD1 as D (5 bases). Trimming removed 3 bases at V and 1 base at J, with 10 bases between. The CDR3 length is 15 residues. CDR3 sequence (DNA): TGTGCCAGCAGTTTCGGGGAGGGGAGCAATCAGCCCCAGCATTTT. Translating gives CASSFGEGSNQPQHF.

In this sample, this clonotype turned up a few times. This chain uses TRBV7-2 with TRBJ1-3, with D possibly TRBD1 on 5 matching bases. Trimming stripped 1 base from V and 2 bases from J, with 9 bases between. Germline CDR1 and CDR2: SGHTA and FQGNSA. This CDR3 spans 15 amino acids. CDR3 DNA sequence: TGTGCCAGCAGCTTAGTGGCGACAGCTGGAAACACCATATATTTT. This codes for CASSLVATAGNTIYF.

CDR3 residues: CASKGFEQFF. CDR3 bases: TGTGCCAGCAAAGGGTTTGAGCAGTTCTTC. The rearrangement uses TRBV2 and TRBJ2-1; no firm D call. This CDR3 comprises 10 residues. Germline V gene lookup returns CDR1 SNHLY and CDR2 FYNNEI. With 7 bases removed from V and 9 bases from J, the gap between germline ends came to 7 bases.

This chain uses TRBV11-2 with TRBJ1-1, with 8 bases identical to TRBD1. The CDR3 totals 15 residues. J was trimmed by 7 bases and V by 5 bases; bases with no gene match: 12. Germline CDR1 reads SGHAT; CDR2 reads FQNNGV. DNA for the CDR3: TGTGCCAGCAGCCCGACAGGGGCGATATATAGTGAAGCTTTCTTT. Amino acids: CASSPTGAIYSEAFF. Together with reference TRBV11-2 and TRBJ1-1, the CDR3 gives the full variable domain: EAGVAQSPRYKIIEKRQSVAFWCNPISGHATLYWYQQILGQGPKLLIQFQNNGVVDDSQLPKDRFSAERLKGVDSTLKIQPAKLEDSAVYLCASSPTGAIYSEAFFGQGTRLTVV.

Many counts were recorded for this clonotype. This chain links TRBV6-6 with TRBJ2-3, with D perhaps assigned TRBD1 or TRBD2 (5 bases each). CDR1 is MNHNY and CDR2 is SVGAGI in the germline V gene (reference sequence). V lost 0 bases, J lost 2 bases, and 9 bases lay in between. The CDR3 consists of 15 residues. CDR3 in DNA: TGTGCCAGCAGTTACTCCGAGGGGCACACAGATACGCAGTATTTT. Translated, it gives CASSYSEGHTDTQYF.

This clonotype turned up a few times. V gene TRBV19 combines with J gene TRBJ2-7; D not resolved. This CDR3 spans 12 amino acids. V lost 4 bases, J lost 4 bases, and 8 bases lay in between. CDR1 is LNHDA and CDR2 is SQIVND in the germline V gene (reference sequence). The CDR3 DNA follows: TGTGCCAGTAGTAAAGACTGGTACGAGCAGTACTTC. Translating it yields CASSKDWYEQYF.

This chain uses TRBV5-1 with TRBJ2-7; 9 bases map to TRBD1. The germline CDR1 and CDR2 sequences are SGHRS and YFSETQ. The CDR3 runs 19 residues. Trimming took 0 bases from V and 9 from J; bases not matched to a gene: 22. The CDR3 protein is CASSLVGQGRSFSAVGQYF. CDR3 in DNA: TGCGCCAGCAGCTTGGTGGGACAGGGACGGTCCTTTTCGGCTGTTGGGCAGTACTTC. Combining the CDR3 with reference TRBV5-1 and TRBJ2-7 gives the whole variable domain KAGVTQTPRYLIKTRGQQVTLSCSPISGHRSVSWYQQTPGQGLQFLFEYFSETQRNKGNFPGRFSGRQFSNSRSEMNVSTLELGDSALYLCASSLVGQGRSFSAVGQYFGPGTRLTVT.

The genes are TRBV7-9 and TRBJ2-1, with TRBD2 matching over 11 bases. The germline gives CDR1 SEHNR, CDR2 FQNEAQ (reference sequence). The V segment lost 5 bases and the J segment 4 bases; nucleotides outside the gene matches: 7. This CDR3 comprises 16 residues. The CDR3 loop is CASSRSWTSGYNEQFF. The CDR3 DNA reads TGTGCCAGCAGCCGGAGTTGGACTAGCGGGTACAATGAGCAGTTCTTC.

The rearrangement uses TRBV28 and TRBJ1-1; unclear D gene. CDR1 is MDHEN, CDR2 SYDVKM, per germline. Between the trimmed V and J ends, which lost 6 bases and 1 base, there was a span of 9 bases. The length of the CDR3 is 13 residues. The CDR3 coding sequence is TGTGCCAGCAGGGTAAGACAGAACACTGAAGCTTTCTTT. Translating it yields CASRVRQNTEAFF. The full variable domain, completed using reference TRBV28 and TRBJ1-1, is DVKVTQSSRYLVKRTGEKVFLECVQDMDHENMFWYRQDPGLGLRLIYFSYDVKMKEKGDIPEGYSVSREKKERFSLILESASTNQTSMYLCASRVRQNTEAFFGQGTRLTVV.

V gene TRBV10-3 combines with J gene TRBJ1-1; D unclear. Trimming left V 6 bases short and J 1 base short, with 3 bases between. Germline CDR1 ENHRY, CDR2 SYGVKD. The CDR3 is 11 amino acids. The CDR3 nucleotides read TGTGCCATCAGACAGAACACTGAAGCTTTCTTT. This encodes CAIRQNTEAFF.

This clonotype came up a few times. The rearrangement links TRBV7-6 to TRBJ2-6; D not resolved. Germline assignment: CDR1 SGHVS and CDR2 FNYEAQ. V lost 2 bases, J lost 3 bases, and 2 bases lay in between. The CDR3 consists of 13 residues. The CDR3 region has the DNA TGTGCCAGCAGCTTAATTGGGGCCAACGTCCTGACTTTC. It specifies CASSLIGANVLTF.

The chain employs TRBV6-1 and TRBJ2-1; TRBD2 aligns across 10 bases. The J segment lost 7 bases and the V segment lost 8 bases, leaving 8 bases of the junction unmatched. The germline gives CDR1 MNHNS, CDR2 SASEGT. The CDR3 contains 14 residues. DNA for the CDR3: TGTGCCAGCCTAGCGGGAGCTCTCGGGAATGAGCAGTTCTTC. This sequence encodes CASLAGALGNEQFF.